These 5 T cell receptor beta chains were all obtained from the same sample, sequenced in a study of OX40 agonist ivuxolimab in advanced cancers. Using immunoSEQ multiplex PCR, the repertoire was profiled, and TCRdb retains in-frame clones only, with some absent. The sample carries around 51,000 clones, 70% to 80% recorded once. Sequences were derived from CD4+ or CD8+ T cells sorted from blood, sampled in a trial of the OX40 agonist ivuxolimab. The receptors stem from an adult with an advanced solid tumor such as melanoma, head and neck, liver or kidney cancer.

The DNA for the CDR3 is TGTGCCAGCAGCTCGACCCTAGCGGGCTCCTACAATGAGCAGTTCTTC. This gives the protein CASSSTLAGSYNEQFF. V gene TRBV5-4 combines with J gene TRBJ2-1; 8 nucleotides agree with TRBD2. Germline V gene lookup returns CDR1 SGHNT and CDR2 YYREEE (reference sequence). V lost 3 bases, J lost 0 bases, and 5 bases stayed unmatched. This CDR3 region has 16 residues.

The chain recombines TRBV28 with TRBJ1-3; D possibly corresponds to TRBD1 (5 bases). Trimming stripped 8 bases from V and 7 bases from J, with 18 bases between. Germline CDR1 MDHEN, CDR2 SYDVKM. The CDR3 runs to 14 residues. The DNA of the CDR3 is TGTGCCAGCTTAACAACAGGAGCGGGGAACACCATATATTTT. This translates into CASLTTGAGNTIYF.

The chain has TRBV5-1 and TRBJ1-6, with TRBD1 identical over 7 bases. With V trimmed by 2 bases and J by 6 bases, 8 bases remained unmatched. CDR1 is SGHRS, CDR2 YFSETQ, per germline. The CDR3 has 16 amino acids. The CDR3 DNA is TGCGCCAGCAGCTTAACAGGGGACCGCTCTAATTCACCCCTCCACTTT. This translates into CASSLTGDRSNSPLHF.

The rearrangement joins TRBV20-1 to TRBJ2-3; D gene uncertain. The germline V and J ends were trimmed by 1 base and 10 bases, with 9 bases remaining between them. Germline CDR1 reads DFQATT; CDR2 reads SNEGSKA (reference sequence). The CDR3 runs 11 residues. CDR3 coding DNA: TGCAGTGCTAGAGCATGGGATGCGCAGTATTTT. This codes for CSARAWDAQYF.

This chain links TRBV7-8 with TRBJ1-2; 7 bases are a match to TRBD1. V gave up 1 base and J gave up 4 bases; unmatched junction bases: 6. Germline V gives CDR1 SGHVS, CDR2 FQNEAQ. The CDR3 has 15 residues. The CDR3 region is CASSLVGRGAYGYTF. The CDR3 nucleotides read TGTGCCAGCAGCTTAGTTGGCAGGGGGGCCTATGGCTACACCTTC.